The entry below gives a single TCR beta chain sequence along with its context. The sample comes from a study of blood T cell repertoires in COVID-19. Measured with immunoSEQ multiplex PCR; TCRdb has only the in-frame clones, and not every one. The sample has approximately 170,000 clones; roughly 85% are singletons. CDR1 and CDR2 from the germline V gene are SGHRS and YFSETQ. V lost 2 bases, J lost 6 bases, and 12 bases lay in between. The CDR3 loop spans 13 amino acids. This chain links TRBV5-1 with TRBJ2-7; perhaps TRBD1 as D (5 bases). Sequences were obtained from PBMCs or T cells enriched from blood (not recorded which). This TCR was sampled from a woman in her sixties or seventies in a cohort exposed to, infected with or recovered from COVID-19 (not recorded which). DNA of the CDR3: TGCGCCAGCAGCTTCAGCAGGGTAGGCGAGCAGTACTTC. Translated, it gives CASSFSRVGEQYF.